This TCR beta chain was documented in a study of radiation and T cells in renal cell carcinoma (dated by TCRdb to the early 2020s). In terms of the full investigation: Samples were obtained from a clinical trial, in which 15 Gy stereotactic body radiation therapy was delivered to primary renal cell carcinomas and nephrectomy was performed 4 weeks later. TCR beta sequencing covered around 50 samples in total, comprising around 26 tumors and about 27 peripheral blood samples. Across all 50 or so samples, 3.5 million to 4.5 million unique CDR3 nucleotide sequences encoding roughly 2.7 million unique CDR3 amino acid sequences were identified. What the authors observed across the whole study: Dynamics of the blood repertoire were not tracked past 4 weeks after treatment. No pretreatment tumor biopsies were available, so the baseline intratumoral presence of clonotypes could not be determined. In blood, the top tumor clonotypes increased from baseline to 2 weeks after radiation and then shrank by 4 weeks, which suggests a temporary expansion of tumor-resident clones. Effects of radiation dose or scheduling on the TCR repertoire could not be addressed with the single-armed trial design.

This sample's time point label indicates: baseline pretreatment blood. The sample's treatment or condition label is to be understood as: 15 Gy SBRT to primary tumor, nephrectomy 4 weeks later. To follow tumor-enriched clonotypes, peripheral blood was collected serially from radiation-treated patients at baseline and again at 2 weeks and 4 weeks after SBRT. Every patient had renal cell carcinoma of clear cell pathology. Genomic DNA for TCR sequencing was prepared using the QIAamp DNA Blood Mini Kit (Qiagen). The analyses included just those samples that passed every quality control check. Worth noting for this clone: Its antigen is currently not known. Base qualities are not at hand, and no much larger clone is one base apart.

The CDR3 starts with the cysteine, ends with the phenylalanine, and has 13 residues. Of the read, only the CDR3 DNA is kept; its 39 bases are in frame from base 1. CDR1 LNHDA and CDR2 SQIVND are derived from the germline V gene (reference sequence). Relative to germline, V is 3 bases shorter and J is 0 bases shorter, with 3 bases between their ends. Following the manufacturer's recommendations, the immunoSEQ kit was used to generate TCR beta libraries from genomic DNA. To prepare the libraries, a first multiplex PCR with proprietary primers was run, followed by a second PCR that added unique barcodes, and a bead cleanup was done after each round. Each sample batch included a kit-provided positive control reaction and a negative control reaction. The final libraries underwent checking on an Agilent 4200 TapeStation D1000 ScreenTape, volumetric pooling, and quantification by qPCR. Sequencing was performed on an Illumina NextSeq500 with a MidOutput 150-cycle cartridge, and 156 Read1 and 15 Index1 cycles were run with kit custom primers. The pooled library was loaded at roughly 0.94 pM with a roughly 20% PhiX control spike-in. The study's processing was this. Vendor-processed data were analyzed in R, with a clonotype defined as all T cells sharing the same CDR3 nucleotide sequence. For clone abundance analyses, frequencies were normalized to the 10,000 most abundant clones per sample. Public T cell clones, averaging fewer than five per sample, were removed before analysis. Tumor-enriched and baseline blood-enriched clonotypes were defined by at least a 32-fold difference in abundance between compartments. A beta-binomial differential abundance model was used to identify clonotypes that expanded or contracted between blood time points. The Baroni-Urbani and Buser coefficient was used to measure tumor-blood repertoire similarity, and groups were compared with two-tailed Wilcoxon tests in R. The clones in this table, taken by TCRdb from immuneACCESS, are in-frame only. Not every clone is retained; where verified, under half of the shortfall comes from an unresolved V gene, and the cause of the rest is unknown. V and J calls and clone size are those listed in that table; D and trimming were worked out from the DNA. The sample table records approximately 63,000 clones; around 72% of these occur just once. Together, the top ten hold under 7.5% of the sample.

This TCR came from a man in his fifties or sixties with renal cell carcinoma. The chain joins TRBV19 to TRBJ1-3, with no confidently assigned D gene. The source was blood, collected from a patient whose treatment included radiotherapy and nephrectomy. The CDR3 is CASSILSGNTIYF. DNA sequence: TGTGCCAGTAGTATTCTCTCTGGAAACACCATATATTTT. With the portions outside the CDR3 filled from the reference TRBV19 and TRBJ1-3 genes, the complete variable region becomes DGGITQSPKYLFRKEGQNVTLSCEQNLNHDAMYWYRQDPGQGLRLIYYSQIVNDFQKGDIAEGYSVSREKKESFPLTVTSAQKNPTAFYLCASSILSGNTIYFGEGSWLTVV.